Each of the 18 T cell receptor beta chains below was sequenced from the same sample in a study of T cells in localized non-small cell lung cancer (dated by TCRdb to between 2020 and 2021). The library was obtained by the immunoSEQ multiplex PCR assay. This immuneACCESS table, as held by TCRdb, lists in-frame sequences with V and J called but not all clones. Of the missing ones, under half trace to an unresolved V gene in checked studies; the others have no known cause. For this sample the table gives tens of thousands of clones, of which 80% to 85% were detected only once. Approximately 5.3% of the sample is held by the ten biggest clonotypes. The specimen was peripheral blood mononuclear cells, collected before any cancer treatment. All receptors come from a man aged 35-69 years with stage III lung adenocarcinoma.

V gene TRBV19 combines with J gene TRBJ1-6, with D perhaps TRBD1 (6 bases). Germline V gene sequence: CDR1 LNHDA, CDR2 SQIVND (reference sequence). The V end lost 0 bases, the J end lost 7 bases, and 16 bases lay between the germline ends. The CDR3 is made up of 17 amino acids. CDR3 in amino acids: CASSIDSQTGRNSPLHF. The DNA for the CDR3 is TGTGCCAGTAGTATAGATTCCCAGACAGGACGGAATTCACCCCTCCACTTT.

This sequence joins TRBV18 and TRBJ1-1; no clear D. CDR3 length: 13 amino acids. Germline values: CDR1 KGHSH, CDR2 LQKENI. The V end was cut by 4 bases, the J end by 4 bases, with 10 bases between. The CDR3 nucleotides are TGTGCCAGCTCACAGGGATTACGCACTGAAGCTTTCTTT. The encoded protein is CASSQGLRTEAFF. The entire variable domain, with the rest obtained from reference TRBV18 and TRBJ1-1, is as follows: NAGVMQNPRHLVRRRGQEARLRCSPMKGHSHVYWYRQLPEEGLKFMVYLQKENIIDESGMPKERFSAEFPKEGPSILRIQQVVRGDSAAYFCASSQGLRTEAFFGQGTRLTVV.

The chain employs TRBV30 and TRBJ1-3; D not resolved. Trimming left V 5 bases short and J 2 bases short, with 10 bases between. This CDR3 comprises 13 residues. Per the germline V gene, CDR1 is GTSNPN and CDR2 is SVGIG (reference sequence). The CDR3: CAWALRPGNTIYF. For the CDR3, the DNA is TGTGCCTGGGCCCTTAGGCCTGGAAACACCATATATTTT.

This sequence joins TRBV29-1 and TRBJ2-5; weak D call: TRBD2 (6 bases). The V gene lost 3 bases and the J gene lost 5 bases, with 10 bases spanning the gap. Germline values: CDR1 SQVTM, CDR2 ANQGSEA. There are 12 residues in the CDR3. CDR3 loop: CSVERGGETQYF. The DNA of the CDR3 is TGCAGCGTTGAGCGGGGTGGGGAGACCCAGTACTTC.

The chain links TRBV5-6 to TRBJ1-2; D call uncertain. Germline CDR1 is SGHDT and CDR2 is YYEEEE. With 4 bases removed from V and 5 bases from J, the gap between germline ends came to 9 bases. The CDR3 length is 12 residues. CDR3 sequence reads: CASSPGSYGYTF. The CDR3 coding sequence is TGTGCCAGCAGCCCGGGATCATATGGCTACACCTTC.

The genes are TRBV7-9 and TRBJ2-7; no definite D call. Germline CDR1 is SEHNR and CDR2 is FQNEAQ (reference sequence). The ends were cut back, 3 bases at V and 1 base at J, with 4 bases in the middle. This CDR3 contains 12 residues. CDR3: CASSFTSYEQYF. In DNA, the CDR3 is TGTGCCAGCAGCTTCACATCCTACGAGCAGTACTTC.

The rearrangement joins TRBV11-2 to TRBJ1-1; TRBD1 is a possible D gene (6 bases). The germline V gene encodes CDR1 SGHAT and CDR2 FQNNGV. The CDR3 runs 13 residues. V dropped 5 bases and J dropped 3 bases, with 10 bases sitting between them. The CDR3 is CASSRNRDTEAFF. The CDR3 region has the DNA TGTGCCAGCAGCCGTAACAGGGACACTGAAGCTTTCTTT.

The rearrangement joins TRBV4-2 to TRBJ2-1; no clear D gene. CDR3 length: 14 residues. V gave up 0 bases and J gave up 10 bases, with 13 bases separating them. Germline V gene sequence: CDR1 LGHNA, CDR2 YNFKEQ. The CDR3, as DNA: TGTGCCAGCAGCCAAGAGCGGCGCGGTCTAGAGCAGTTCTTC. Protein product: CASSQERRGLEQFF.

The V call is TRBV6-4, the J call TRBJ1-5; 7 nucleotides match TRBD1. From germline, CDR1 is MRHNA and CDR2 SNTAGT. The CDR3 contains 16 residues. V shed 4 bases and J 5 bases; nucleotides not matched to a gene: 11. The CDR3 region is CASSGILQGIYQPQHF. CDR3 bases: TGTGCCAGCAGTGGGATTTTACAGGGGATCTATCAGCCCCAGCATTTT.

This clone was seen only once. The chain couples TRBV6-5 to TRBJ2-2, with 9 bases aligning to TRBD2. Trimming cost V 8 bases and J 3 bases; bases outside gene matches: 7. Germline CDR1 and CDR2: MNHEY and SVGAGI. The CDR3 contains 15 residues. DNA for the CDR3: TGTGCCAGCCGAATAGCGGGGGAATACACCGGGGAGCTGTTTTTT. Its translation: CASRIAGEYTGELFF.

CDR3 in amino acids: CASSFRTGEVYGYTF. CDR3 nucleotides: TGTGCCAGCAGTTTCCGGACAGGGGAGGTCTATGGCTACACCTTC. The chain recombines TRBV6-6 with TRBJ1-2; 9 bases align to TRBD1. The CDR3 is 15 amino acids. Trimming at V came to 4 bases and at J to 4 bases, leaving 7 bases not matched to a gene. Germline loops: CDR1 MNHNY, CDR2 SVGAGI (reference sequence).

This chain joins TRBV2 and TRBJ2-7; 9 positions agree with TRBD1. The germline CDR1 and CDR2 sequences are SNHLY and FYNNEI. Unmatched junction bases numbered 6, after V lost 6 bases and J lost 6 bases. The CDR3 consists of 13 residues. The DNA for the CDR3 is TGTGCCAGCAGCGCCGACAGGGGGGTCGAGCAGTACGTC. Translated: CASSADRGVEQYV.

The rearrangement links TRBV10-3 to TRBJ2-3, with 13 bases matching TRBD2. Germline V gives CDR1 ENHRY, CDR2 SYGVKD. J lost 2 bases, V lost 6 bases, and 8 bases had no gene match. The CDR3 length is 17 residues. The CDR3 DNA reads TGTGCCATCAGGGGGGTAGGGACTAGCGGGGACACAGATACGCAGTATTTT. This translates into CAIRGVGTSGDTDTQYF.

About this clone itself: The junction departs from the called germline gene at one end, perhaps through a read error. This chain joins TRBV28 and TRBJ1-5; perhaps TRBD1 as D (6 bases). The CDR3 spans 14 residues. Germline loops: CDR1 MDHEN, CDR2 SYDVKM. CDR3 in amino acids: CVSTPGTMNQPQHF. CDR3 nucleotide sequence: TGTGTCAGCACCCCCGGGACAATGAATCAGCCCCAGCATTTT.

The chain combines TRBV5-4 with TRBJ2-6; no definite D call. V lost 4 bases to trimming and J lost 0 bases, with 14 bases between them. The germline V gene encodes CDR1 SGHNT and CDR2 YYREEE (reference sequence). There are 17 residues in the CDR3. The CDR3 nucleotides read TGTGCCAGCAGCGCGGTCGTATCATCCTCTGGGGCCAACGTCCTGACTTTC. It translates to CASSAVVSSSGANVLTF.

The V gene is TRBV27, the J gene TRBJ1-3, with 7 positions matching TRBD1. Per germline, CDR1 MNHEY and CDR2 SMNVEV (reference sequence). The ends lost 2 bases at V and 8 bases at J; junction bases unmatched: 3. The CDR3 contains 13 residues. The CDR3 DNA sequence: TGTGCCAGCAGTTTACAGGGGGGGGACACCATATATTTT. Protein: CASSLQGGDTIYF.

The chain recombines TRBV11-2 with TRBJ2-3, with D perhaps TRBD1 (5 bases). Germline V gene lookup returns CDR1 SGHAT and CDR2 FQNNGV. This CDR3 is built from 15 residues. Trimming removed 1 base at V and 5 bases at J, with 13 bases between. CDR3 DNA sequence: TGTGCCAGCAGCTTAGTAGGGGCTAGTTTAGATACGCAGTATTTT. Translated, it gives CASSLVGASLDTQYF.

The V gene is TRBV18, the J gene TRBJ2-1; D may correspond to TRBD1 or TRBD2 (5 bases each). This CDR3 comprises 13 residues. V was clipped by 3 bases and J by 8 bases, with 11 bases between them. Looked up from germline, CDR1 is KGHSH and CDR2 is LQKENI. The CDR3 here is CASSPGVADEQFF. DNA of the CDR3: TGTGCCAGCTCACCGGGGGTCGCGGATGAGCAGTTCTTC.